What follows are 5 T cell receptor beta chains derived from one specimen sequenced in a study of blood T cell repertoires in COVID-19. Profiled with immunoSEQ multiplex PCR; TCRdb holds only in-frame clones, not every one. The sample shows 300,000 to 400,000 clones, approximately 86% of them seen only once. The source material was peripheral blood. These receptors were taken from a man younger than 45 with COVID-19, enrolled during active disease.

The chain recombines TRBV24-1 with TRBJ2-1; TRBD2 aligns across 8 bases. This CDR3 has 15 amino acids. V dropped 4 bases and J dropped 7; count of bases not matched to a gene: 8. Germline V gives CDR1 KGHDR, CDR2 SFDVKD. The chain's CDR3 is CATSESGGRGNEQFF. Here the CDR3 DNA reads TGTGCCACCAGTGAATCGGGAGGGCGGGGAAATGAGCAGTTCTTC.

The chain couples TRBV28 to TRBJ1-2; TRBD1 is a possible D gene (6 bases). Germline CDR1 is MDHEN and CDR2 is SYDVKM. The CDR3 is 12 residues long. V was shortened by 5 bases and J by 6 bases, with 10 bases between the two germline ends. CDR3 region: CASSPNRDGYTF. The CDR3 region has the DNA TGTGCCAGCAGTCCTAACAGGGATGGCTACACCTTC.

The chain recombines TRBV5-1 with TRBJ1-1; D gene ambiguous. CDR3 length: 13 amino acids. Looked up from germline, CDR1 is SGHRS and CDR2 is YFSETQ. V was trimmed by 7 bases and J by 2 bases, leaving 12 bases between them. CDR3 residues: CASAGAPNTEAFF. The CDR3 DNA reads TGCGCCAGCGCAGGCGCCCCAAACACTGAAGCTTTCTTT. Full variable domain (remainder filled in from reference TRBV5-1 and TRBJ1-1): KAGVTQTPRYLIKTRGQQVTLSCSPISGHRSVSWYQQTPGQGLQFLFEYFSETQRNKGNFPGRFSGRQFSNSRSEMNVSTLELGDSALYLCASAGAPNTEAFFGQGTRLTVV.

The V and J genes are TRBV6-2 or TRBV6-3 and TRBJ1-5; 9 positions match TRBD1. Germline V gene lookup returns CDR1 MNHEY and CDR2 SVGEGT. V shed 0 bases and J 3 bases; nucleotides not matched to a gene: 9. CDR3 length: 18 amino acids. DNA for the CDR3: TGTGCCAGCAGTTACTCCGAGGAGGGACAGGGTATCAATCAGCCCCAGCATTTT. It codes for CASSYSEEGQGINQPQHF.

This chain joins TRBV4-1 and TRBJ2-1, with 9 bases that match TRBD1. CDR3 length equals 15 residues. CDR1 is MGHRA, CDR2 YSYEKL, per germline. Trimming cost V 4 bases and J 3 bases; bases outside gene matches: 4. Here the CDR3 reads CASSRTGQGYNEQFF. The CDR3 bases are TGCGCCAGCAGCCGAACGGGACAGGGCTACAATGAGCAGTTCTTC.